This T cell receptor beta chain was recorded in a study of OX40 agonist ivuxolimab in advanced cancers. Study overall: Patients were treated with intravenous ivuxolimab, dosed at 0.01 to 10 mg/kg and infused every 2 weeks. Of the participants, under 50% had some prior anti-PD-1, anti-PD-L1 or anti-CTLA-4 therapy, which was allowed.

V was clipped by 0 bases and J by 9 bases, with 9 bases between them. CDR1 is LNHNV and CDR2 is YYDKDF in the germline V gene (reference sequence). This CDR3 has 12 residues. Clones were sequenced by immunoSEQ multiplex PCR, and TCRdb holds only the in-frame ones, with some missing. The data show tens of thousands of clones, approximately 90% seen once. The chain employs TRBV15 and TRBJ2-7, with D possibly matching TRBD1 (6 bases). The sequences come from CD4+ or CD8+ T cells sorted from blood, collected in a trial of the OX40 agonist ivuxolimab. The clonotype was recovered from an adult with an advanced solid tumor such as melanoma, head and neck, liver or kidney cancer. The CDR3 region is CATSRDGGLQYF. The CDR3 nucleotides are TGTGCCACCAGCAGAGATGGGGGCTTGCAGTACTTC.